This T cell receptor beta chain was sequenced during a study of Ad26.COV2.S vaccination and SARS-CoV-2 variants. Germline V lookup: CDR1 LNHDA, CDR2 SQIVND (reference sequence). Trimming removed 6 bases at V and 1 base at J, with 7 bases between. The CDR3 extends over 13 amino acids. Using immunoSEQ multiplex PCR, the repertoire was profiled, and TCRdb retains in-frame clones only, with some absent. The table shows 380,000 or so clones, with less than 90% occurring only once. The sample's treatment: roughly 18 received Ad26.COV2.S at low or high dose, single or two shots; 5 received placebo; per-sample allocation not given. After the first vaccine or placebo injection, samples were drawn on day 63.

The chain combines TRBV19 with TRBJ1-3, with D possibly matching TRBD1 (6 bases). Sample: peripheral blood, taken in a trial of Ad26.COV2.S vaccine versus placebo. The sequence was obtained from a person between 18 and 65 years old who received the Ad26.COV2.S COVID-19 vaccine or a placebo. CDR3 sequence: CASRQGSGNTIYF. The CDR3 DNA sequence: TGTGCCAGTAGACAGGGATCTGGAAACACCATATATTTT.